These 5 T cell receptor beta chains originate from one sample sequenced in a study of blood T cell repertoires in COVID-19. TCRdb's copy holds only in-frame clones and misses some; the assay was immunoSEQ multiplex PCR. The sample contains roughly 250,000 clones, roughly 90% of which appear only once. Sequencing was performed on PBMCs or T cells enriched from blood (not recorded which). Receptor source: a woman aged 45-65 years who had recovered from COVID-19.

The V call is TRBV19, the J call TRBJ1-5, with D tentatively TRBD1 (6 bases). Trimming shortened V by 8 bases and J by 0 bases, and 11 bases separated the two germline ends. The germline V gene encodes CDR1 LNHDA and CDR2 SQIVND (reference sequence). CDR3 length: 14 residues. For the CDR3, the DNA is TGTGCCAGTTGGCAGGGGTCTAGCAATCAGCCCCAGCATTTT. Its protein is CASWQGSSNQPQHF.

The rearrangement uses TRBV28 and TRBJ1-1, with D hard to call. Germline CDR1 MDHEN, CDR2 SYDVKM. The CDR3 has 12 residues. Trimming shortened V by 10 bases and J by 0 bases, and 9 bases separated the two germline ends. CDR3: CATGRMNTEAFF. The CDR3 DNA reads TGTGCCACGGGAAGAATGAACACTGAAGCTTTCTTT.

V is TRBV29-1 and J is TRBJ2-3, with 8 nucleotides matching TRBD2. Trimming removed 6 bases from V and 6 bases from J; junction bases left unmatched: 8. The CDR3 has 13 residues. The germline V gene encodes CDR1 SQVTM and CDR2 ANQGSEA. As DNA, the CDR3 is TGCAGCGTGGCGGGGGGACTTTTGGATACGCAGTATTTT. This translates into CSVAGGLLDTQYF.

This clone has a single count. The genes are TRBV4-1 and TRBJ2-1, with 13 bases identical to TRBD2. Germline values: CDR1 MGHRA, CDR2 YSYEKL. The CDR3 extends over 17 amino acids. Losses at the gene ends were 0 bases for V and 4 bases for J; bases not matched to a gene: 3. The CDR3 loop is CASSQDRLAGGYNEQFF. CDR3 DNA sequence: TGCGCCAGCAGCCAAGATCGACTAGCGGGAGGATACAATGAGCAGTTCTTC.

The rearrangement joins TRBV3-1 (or the pseudogene TRBV3-2) to TRBJ2-7, with D possibly being TRBD1 (6 bases). CDR1 is LGHDT and CDR2 is YNNKEL in the germline V gene (reference sequence). The CDR3 runs to 13 residues. With 6 bases removed from V and 2 bases from J, the gap between germline ends came to 11 bases. CDR3 nucleotides: TGTGCCAGCAGAACTCAGGGGACCTACGAGCAGTACTTC. It translates to CASRTQGTYEQYF.